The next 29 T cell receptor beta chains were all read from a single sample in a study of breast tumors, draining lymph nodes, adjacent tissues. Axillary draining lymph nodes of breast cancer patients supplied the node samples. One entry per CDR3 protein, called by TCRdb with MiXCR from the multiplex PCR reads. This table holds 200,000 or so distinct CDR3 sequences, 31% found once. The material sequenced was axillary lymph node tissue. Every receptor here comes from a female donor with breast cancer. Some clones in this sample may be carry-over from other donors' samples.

CDR3 region: CASSQGGKLFF. The CDR3 DNA reads TGCGCCAGCAGCCAAGGCGGGAAACTGTTTTTT. This chain links TRBV4-1 with TRBJ1-4; D gene ambiguous. CDR1 and CDR2 from the germline V gene are MGHRA and YSYEKL. The CDR3 has 11 amino acids. Trimming took off 1 base at V and 11 bases at J, with 5 bases between the two ends.

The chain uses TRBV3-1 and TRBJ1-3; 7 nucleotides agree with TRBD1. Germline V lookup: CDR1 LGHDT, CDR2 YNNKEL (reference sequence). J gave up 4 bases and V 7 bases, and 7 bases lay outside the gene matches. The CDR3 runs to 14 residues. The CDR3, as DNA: TGTGCCAGCACCCCTGACAGGGTAGGAAACACCATATATTTT. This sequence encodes CASTPDRVGNTIYF. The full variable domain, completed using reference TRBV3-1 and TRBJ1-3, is DTAVSQTPKYLVTQMGNDKSIKCEQNLGHDTMYWYKQDSKKFLKIMFSYNNKELIINETVPNRFSPKSPDKAHLNLHINSLELGDSAVYFCASTPDRVGNTIYFGEGSWLTVV.

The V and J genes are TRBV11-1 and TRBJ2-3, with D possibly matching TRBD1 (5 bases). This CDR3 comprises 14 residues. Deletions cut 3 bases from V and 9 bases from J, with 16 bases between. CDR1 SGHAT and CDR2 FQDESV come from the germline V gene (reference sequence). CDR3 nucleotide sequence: TGTGCCAGCAGCTTGGGGCGCCCAGGCCCGACGCAGTATTTT. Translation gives CASSLGRPGPTQYF.

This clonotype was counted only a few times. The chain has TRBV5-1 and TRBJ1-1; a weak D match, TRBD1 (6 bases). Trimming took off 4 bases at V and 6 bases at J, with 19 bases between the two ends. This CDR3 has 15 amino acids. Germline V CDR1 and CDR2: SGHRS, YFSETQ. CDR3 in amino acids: CASSPLVQGVAEAFF. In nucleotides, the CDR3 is TGCGCCAGCAGCCCTCTAGTACAGGGTGTCGCTGAAGCTTTCTTT. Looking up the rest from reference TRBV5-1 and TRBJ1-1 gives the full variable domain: KAGVTQTPRYLIKTRGQQVTLSCSPISGHRSVSWYQQTPGQGLQFLFEYFSETQRNKGNFPGRFSGRQFSNSRSEMNVSTLELGDSALYLCASSPLVQGVAEAFFGQGTRLTVV.

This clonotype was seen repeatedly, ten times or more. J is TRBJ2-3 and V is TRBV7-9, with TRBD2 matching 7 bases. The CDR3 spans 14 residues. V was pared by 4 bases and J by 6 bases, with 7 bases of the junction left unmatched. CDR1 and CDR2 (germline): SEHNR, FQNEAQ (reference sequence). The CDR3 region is CASSWGTTADTQYF. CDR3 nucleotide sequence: TGTGCCAGCAGCTGGGGGACTACAGCTGATACGCAGTATTTT.

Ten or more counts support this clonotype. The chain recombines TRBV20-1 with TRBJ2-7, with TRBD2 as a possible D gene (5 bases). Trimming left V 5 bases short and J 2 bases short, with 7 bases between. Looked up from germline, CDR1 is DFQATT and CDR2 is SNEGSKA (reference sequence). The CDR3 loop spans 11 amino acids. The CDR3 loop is CSAALAYEQYF. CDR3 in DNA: TGCAGTGCTGCACTAGCCTACGAGCAGTACTTC.

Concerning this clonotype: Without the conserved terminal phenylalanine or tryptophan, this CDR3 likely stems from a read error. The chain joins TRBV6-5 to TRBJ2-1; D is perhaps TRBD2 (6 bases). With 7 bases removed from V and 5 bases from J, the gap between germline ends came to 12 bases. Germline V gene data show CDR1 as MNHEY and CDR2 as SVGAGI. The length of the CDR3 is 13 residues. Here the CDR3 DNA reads TGTGCCAGCACGCGGGGTTTACACAATGAGCAGTTCCTC. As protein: CASTRGLHNEQFL.

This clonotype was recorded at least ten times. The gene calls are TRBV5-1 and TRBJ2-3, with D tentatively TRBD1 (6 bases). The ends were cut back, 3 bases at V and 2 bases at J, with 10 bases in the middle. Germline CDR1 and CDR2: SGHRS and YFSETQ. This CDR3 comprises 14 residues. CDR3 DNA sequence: TGCGCCAGCAGCTCCGGGACATTCACAGATACGCAGTATTTT. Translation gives CASSSGTFTDTQYF.

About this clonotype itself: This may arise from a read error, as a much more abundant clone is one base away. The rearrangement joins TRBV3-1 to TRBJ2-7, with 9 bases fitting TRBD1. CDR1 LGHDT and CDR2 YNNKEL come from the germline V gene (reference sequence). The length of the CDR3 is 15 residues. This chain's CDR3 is CAGSRQGQGIYEQYF. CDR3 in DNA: TGTGCCGGCAGCCGTCAAGGACAGGGGATCTACGAGCAGTACTTC.

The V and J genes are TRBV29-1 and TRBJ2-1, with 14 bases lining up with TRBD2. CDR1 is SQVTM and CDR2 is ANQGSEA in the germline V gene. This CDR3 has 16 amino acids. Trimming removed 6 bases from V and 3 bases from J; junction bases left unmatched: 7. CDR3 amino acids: CSVGTSGSGSYNEQFF. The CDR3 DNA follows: TGCAGCGTCGGGACTAGCGGGAGCGGGAGCTACAATGAGCAGTTCTTC.

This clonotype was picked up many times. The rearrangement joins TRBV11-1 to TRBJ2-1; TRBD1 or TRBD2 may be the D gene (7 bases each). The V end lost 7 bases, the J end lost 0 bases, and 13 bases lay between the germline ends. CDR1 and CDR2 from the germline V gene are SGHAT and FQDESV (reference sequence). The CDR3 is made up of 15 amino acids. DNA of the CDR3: TGTGCCAGCACCAGGGGGGGAAGCTCCTACAATGAGCAGTTCTTC. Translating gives CASTRGGSSYNEQFF. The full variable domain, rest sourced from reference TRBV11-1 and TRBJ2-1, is EAEVAQSPRYKITEKSQAVAFWCDPISGHATLYWYRQILGQGPELLVQFQDESVVDDSQLPKDRFSAERLKGVDSTLKIQPAELGDSAMYLCASTRGGSSYNEQFFGPGTRLTVL.

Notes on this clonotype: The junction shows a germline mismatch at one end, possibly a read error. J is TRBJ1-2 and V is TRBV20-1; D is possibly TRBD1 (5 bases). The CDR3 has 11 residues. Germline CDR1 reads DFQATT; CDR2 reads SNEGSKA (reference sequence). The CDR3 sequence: CSVTGVYAYTF. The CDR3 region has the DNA TGCAGTGTTACAGGCGTCTATGCCTACACCTTC.

In nucleotides, the CDR3 is TGTGCCAGCAGTCTTGGGCCCCGAAGGGACACTGAAGCTTTCTTT. Protein: CASSLGPRRDTEAFF. This chain uses TRBV9 with TRBJ1-1; D unresolved. CDR1 and CDR2 from the germline V gene are SGDLS and YYNGEE. This CDR3 comprises 15 residues. The V and J ends lost 5 bases and 3 bases respectively, with 17 bases between them.

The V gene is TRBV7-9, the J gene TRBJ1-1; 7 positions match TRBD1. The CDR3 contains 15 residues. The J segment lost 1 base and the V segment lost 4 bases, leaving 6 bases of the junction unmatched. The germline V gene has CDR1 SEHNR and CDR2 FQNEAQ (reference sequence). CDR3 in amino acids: CASSSGGRGNTEAFF. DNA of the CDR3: TGTGCCAGCAGCTCAGGGGGGCGCGGGAACACTGAAGCTTTCTTT. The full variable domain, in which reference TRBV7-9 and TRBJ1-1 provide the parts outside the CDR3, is DTGVSQNPRHKITKRGQNVTFRCDPISEHNRLYWYRQTLGQGPEFLTYFQNEAQLEKSRLLSDRFSAERPKGSFSTLEIQRTEQGDSAMYLCASSSGGRGNTEAFFGQGTRLTVV.

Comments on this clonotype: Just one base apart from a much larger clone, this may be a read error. CDR3 amino acids: CASSFTRDGQYF. The CDR3 nucleotides are TGTGCCAGCAGTTTCACCAGGGATGGTCAGTACTTC. J is TRBJ2-7 and V is TRBV12-3 or TRBV12-4; possible D gene TRBD1, 5 bases. The germline V and J ends were trimmed by 3 bases and 10 bases, with 13 bases remaining between them. CDR3 length: 12 amino acids.

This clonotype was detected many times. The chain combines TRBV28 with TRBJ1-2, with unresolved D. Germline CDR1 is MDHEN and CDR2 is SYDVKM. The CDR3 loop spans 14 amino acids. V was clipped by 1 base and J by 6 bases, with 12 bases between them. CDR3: CASSLSLHGDGYTF. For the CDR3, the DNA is TGTGCCAGCAGTTTATCCCTCCACGGGGATGGCTACACCTTC.

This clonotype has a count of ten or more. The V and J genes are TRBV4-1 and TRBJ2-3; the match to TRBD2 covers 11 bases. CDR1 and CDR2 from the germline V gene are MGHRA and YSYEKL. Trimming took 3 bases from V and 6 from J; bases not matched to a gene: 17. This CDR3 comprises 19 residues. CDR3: CASSHLITPSGRSGDTQYF. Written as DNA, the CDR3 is TGCGCCAGCAGCCACCTCATTACCCCTAGCGGGAGGAGTGGCGATACGCAGTATTTT.

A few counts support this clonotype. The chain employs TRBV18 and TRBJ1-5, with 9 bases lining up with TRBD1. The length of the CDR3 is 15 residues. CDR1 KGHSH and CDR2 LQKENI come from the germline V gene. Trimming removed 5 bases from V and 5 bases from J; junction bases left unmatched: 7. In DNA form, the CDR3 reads TGTGCCAGCTCATCGACAGGGGGTCAGGATCAGCCCCAGCATTTT. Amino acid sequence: CASSSTGGQDQPQHF.

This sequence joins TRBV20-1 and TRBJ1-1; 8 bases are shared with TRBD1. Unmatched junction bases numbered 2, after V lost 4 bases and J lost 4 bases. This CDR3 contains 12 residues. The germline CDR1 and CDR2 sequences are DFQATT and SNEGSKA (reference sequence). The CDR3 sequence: CSATDRVTEAFF. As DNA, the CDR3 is TGCAGTGCTACGGACAGGGTCACTGAAGCTTTCTTT.

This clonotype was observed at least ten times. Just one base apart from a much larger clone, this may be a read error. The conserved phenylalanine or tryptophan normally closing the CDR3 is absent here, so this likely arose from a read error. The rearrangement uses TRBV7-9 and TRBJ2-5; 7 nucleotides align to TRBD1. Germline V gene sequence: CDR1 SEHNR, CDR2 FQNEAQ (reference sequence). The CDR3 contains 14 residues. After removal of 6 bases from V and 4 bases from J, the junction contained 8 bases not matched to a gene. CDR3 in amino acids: CASRTTGARETQYL. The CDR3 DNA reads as TGTGCCAGCAGAACTACAGGGGCAAGAGAGACCCAGTACCTC.

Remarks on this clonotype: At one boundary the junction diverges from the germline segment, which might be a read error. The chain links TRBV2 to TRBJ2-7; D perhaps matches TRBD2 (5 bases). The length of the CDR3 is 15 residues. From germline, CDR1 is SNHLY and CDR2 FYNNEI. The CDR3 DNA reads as TGTGCCGGCAGTGAAGCCTCTAGCAACTCCTACGAGCAGTACTTC. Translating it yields CAGSEASSNSYEQYF.

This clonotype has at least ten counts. The DNA of the CDR3 is TGTGCCAGCAGCCCCGAGGGAGGGACAGGACGCGATTCACCCCTCCACTTT. Translating it yields CASSPEGGTGRDSPLHF. The chain uses TRBV7-8 and TRBJ1-6; TRBD1 matches 8 bases. This CDR3 comprises 17 residues. The V segment lost 5 bases and the J segment 8 bases; nucleotides outside the gene matches: 14. Germline loops: CDR1 SGHVS, CDR2 FQNEAQ.

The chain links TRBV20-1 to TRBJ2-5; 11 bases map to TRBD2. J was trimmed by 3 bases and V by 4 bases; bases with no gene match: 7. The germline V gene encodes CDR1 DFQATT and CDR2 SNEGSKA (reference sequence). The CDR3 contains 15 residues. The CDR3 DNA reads TGCAGTGCTAAACAGCCGGGACTAGCGGAAGAGACCCAGTACTTC. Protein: CSAKQPGLAEETQYF.

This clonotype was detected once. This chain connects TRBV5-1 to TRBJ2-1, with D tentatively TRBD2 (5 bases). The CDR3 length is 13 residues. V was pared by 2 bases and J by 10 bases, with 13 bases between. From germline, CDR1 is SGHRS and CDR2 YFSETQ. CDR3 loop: CASSLAVYTEQFF. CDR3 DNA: TGCGCCAGCAGCTTAGCGGTTTACACGGAGCAGTTCTTC. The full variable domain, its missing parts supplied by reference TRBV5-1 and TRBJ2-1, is KAGVTQTPRYLIKTRGQQVTLSCSPISGHRSVSWYQQTPGQGLQFLFEYFSETQRNKGNFPGRFSGRQFSNSRSEMNVSTLELGDSALYLCASSLAVYTEQFFGPGTRLTVL.

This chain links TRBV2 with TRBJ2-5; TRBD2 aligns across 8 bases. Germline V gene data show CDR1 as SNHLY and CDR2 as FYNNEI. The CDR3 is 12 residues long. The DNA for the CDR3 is TGTGCTAGAGCCGGACTAGCAGAGACCCAGTACTTC. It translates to CARAGLAETQYF. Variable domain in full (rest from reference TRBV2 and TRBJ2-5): EPEVTQTPSHQVTQMGQEVILRCVPISNHLYFYWYRQILGQKVEFLVSFYNNEISEKSEIFDDQFSVERPDGSNFTLKIRSTKLEDSAMYFCARAGLAETQYFGPGTRLLVL.

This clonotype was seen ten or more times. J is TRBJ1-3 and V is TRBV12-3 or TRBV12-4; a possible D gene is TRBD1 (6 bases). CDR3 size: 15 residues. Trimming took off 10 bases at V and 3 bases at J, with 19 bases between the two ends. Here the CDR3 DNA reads TGTGCCATTCGGGGGCAGGGAAAAGTTGGAAACACCATATATTTT. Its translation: CAIRGQGKVGNTIYF.

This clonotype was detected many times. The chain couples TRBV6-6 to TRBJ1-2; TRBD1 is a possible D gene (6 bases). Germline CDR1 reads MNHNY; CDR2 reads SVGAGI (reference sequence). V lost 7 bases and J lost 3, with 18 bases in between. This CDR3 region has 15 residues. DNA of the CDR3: TGTGCCAGCACCGCCCAACAGGGAACAGACTATGGCTACACCTTC. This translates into CASTAQQGTDYGYTF.

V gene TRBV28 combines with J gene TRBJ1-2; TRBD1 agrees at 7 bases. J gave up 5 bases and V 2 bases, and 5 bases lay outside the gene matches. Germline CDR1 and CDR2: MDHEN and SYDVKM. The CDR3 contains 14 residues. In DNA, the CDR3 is TGTGCCAGCAGTTTAGACAGGGCGGGGTATGGCTACACCTTC. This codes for CASSLDRAGYGYTF.

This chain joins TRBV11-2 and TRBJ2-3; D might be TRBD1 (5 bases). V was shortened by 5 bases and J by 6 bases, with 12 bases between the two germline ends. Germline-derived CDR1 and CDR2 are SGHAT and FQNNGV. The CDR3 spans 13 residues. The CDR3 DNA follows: TGTGCCAGCAGCACATACAGGTTTGATACGCAGTATTTT. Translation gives CASSTYRFDTQYF.